The 17 T cell receptor beta chains in this list originate from one sample, sequenced in a study of blood T cell repertoires in COVID-19. Generated by immunoSEQ multiplex PCR, the TCRdb table keeps only in-frame clones and is missing some. The data contain a few hundred thousand clones, roughly four fifths of them singletons. The sequenced material came from peripheral blood. The receptor set was obtained from a human donor with acute or convalescent COVID-19. The donor label of this sample is uncertain.

CDR3 amino acids: CASSLRTGGLSYGYTF. The CDR3 DNA is TGTGCCAGCAGTTTAAGGACAGGGGGCTTGAGCTATGGCTACACCTTC. The chain uses TRBV27 and TRBJ1-2; 11 bases are a match to TRBD1. The germline CDR1 and CDR2 sequences are MNHEY and SMNVEV (reference sequence). The CDR3 consists of 16 residues. The J segment lost 4 bases and the V segment lost 2 bases, leaving 6 bases of the junction unmatched.

This clone came up once. The J gene is TRBJ2-1, the V gene TRBV9; TRBD1 aligns across 8 bases. Germline values: CDR1 SGDLS, CDR2 YYNGEE. This CDR3 has 14 amino acids. Unmatched junction bases numbered 5, after V lost 3 bases and J lost 6 bases. CDR3 region: CASSGDRGSNEQFF. The CDR3 coding sequence is TGTGCCAGCAGCGGAGACAGGGGTTCCAATGAGCAGTTCTTC.

This sequence joins TRBV7-2 and TRBJ2-2, with 7 bases lining up with TRBD2. The ends lost 1 base at V and 7 bases at J; junction bases unmatched: 3. This CDR3 has 14 residues. Germline V gene lookup returns CDR1 SGHTA and CDR2 FQGNSA. The CDR3 loop is CASSLGTSGGELFF. CDR3 bases: TGTGCCAGCAGCTTAGGGACTAGTGGCGGGGAGCTGTTTTTT.

This clone was seen only a few times. The chain is built from TRBV6-1 and TRBJ1-6, with D unresolved. V lost 0 bases and J 10 bases, leaving 13 bases between the germline ends. Per the germline V gene, CDR1 is MNHNS and CDR2 is SASEGT. The CDR3 runs 15 residues. As DNA, the CDR3 is TGTGCCAGCAGTGAAGCGAGGATCATCGAGTCACCCCTCCACTTT. Protein: CASSEARIIESPLHF.

A single count supports this clone. The V gene is TRBV4-2, the J gene TRBJ2-1, with TRBD2 matching over 12 bases. The V and J ends lost 4 bases and 5 bases, in that order; junction bases with no gene match: 9. This CDR3 contains 17 residues. Germline lookup yields CDR1 LGHNA and CDR2 YNFKEQ. This chain's CDR3 is CASSRSSGRASNNEQFF. In DNA form, the CDR3 reads TGTGCCAGCAGCCGATCTAGCGGGAGGGCCAGTAACAATGAGCAGTTCTTC.

This sequence joins TRBV5-6 and TRBJ1-2; 7 nucleotides match TRBD1. J gave up 11 bases and V 2 bases, and 9 bases lay outside the gene matches. This CDR3 has 13 amino acids. CDR1 is SGHDT and CDR2 is YYEEEE in the germline V gene. CDR3 loop: CASSLTGQPTYTF. DNA of the CDR3: TGTGCCAGCAGCTTAACGGGACAGCCCACGTACACCTTC.

This clone was picked up one time. The chain is built from TRBV5-6 and TRBJ2-3, with TRBD2 identical over 7 bases. The CDR3 has 16 residues. J lost 0 bases, V lost 3 bases, and 7 bases had no gene match. Germline CDR1 is SGHDT and CDR2 is YYEEEE. This chain's CDR3 is CASSWDPAGSTDTQYF. As DNA, the CDR3 is TGTGCCAGCAGCTGGGACCCAGCGGGGAGCACAGATACGCAGTATTTT.

The chain employs TRBV18 and TRBJ2-1, with TRBD2 matching over 9 bases. V dropped 5 bases and J dropped 7; count of bases not matched to a gene: 9. The CDR3 consists of 15 residues. Germline loops: CDR1 KGHSH, CDR2 LQKENI. As DNA, the CDR3 is TGTGCCAGCTCATGGATGGTAGCGGGGGAGAATGAGCAGTTCTTC. Its protein product is CASSWMVAGENEQFF.

The chain is built from TRBV5-1 and TRBJ1-2, with 7 bases matching TRBD1. The CDR3 runs 15 residues. With 2 bases clipped from V and 7 bases from J, the junction kept 11 bases outside the gene matches. Germline V CDR1 and CDR2: SGHRS, YFSETQ. The CDR3 protein is CASSFTGVAAAGYTF. For the CDR3, the DNA is TGCGCCAGCAGCTTTACAGGGGTCGCAGCCGCTGGCTACACCTTC.

The chain uses TRBV7-8 and TRBJ2-7; 9 bases fit TRBD1. V lost 4 bases, J lost 7 bases, and 14 bases stayed unmatched. Germline V gene sequence: CDR1 SGHVS, CDR2 FQNEAQ. The CDR3 loop spans 16 amino acids. CDR3 coding DNA: TGTGCCAGCAGCTCTTTACGGGACAGGGAGTTGGGGGAGCAGTACTTC. This encodes CASSSLRDRELGEQYF.

The chain has TRBV5-5 and TRBJ2-7, with 9 positions matching TRBD1. Per the germline V gene, CDR1 is SGHKS and CDR2 is YYEKEE (reference sequence). Germline trimming cut 4 bases from V and 6 bases from J; bases unmatched to any gene: 11. This CDR3 contains 15 residues. In DNA form, the CDR3 reads TGTGCCAGCAGCGTAGGCCGGGGACAGGGTTTCGAGCAGTACTTC. Protein product: CASSVGRGQGFEQYF.

The CDR3 sequence: CASSPFGGEGYTF. Written as DNA, the CDR3 is TGTGCCAGCTCACCATTCGGGGGAGAGGGCTACACCTTC. This sequence joins TRBV18 and TRBJ1-2, with TRBD1 as a possible D gene (5 bases). V dropped 2 bases and J dropped 8 bases, with 12 bases sitting between them. Germline-derived CDR1 and CDR2 are KGHSH and LQKENI. This CDR3 region has 13 residues.

The chain uses TRBV7-9 and TRBJ2-1; no clear D. V dropped 2 bases and J dropped 3 bases, with 11 bases sitting between them. From germline, CDR1 is SEHNR and CDR2 FQNEAQ (reference sequence). The CDR3 is made up of 15 amino acids. In DNA, the CDR3 is TGTGCCAGCAGCTTATTATTAACAGACTACAATGAGCAGTTCTTC. This codes for CASSLLLTDYNEQFF.

This clone was detected only once. This chain connects TRBV18 to TRBJ1-1; D might be TRBD1 (5 bases). The germline V gene has CDR1 KGHSH and CDR2 LQKENI. V dropped 6 bases and J dropped 2 bases, with 13 bases sitting between them. The CDR3 spans 14 residues. The CDR3 loop reads CASSPLTENTEAFF. In DNA, the CDR3 is TGTGCCAGCTCTCCTTTGACAGAAAACACTGAAGCTTTCTTT.

The V and J genes are TRBV10-2 and TRBJ2-2; 10 nucleotides match TRBD1. CDR3 size: 15 residues. V was pared by 6 bases and J by 2 bases, with 3 bases of the junction left unmatched. Germline V CDR1 and CDR2: WSHSY, SAAADI. CDR3 loop: CASSGQGGNTGELFF. In DNA form, the CDR3 reads TGCGCCAGCAGCGGACAGGGGGGAAACACCGGGGAGCTGTTTTTT.

This chain links TRBV11-2 with TRBJ1-1; 8 bases are a match to TRBD1. Germline V gene data show CDR1 as SGHAT and CDR2 as FQNNGV. This CDR3 is built from 17 residues. V was pared by 1 base and J by 4 bases, with 11 bases of the junction left unmatched. The CDR3 sequence: CASSLGTGWREVTEAFF. As DNA, the CDR3 is TGTGCCAGCAGCTTAGGGACAGGGTGGAGGGAGGTCACTGAAGCTTTCTTT. The whole variable domain, remainder taken from reference TRBV11-2 and TRBJ1-1, is EAGVAQSPRYKIIEKRQSVAFWCNPISGHATLYWYQQILGQGPKLLIQFQNNGVVDDSQLPKDRFSAERLKGVDSTLKIQPAKLEDSAVYLCASSLGTGWREVTEAFFGQGTRLTVV.

The chain combines TRBV6-2 or TRBV6-3 with TRBJ1-4, with 7 bases fitting TRBD1. This CDR3 comprises 14 residues. V lost 5 bases, J lost 7 bases, and 7 bases stayed unmatched. Per germline, CDR1 MNHEY and CDR2 SVGEGT. CDR3 sequence: CASSPRQGTEKLFF. DNA of the CDR3: TGTGCCAGCAGTCCCCGACAGGGTACTGAAAAACTGTTTTTT.